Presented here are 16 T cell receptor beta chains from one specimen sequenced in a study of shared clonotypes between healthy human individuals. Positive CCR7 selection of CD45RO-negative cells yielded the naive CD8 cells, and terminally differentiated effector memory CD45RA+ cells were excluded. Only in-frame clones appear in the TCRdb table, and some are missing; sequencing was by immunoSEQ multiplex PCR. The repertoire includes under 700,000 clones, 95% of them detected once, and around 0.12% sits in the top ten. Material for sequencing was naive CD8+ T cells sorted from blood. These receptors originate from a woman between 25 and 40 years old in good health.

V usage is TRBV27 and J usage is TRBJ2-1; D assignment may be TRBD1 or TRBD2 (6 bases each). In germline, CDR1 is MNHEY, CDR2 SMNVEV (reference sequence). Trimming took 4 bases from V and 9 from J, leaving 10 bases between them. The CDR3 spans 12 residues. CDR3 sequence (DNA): TGTGCCAGCAGTTCGGGGGCTGGTGAGCAGTTCTTC. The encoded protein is CASSSGAGEQFF.

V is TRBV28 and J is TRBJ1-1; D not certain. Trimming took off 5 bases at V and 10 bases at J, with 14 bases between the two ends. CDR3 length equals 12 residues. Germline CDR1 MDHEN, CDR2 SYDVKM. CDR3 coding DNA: TGTGCCAGCAGTCGGGCCCTATTTGTAGCTTTCTTT. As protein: CASSRALFVAFF. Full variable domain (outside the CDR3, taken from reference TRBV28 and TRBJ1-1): DVKVTQSSRYLVKRTGEKVFLECVQDMDHENMFWYRQDPGLGLRLIYFSYDVKMKEKGDIPEGYSVSREKKERFSLILESASTNQTSMYLCASSRALFVAFFGQGTRLTVV.

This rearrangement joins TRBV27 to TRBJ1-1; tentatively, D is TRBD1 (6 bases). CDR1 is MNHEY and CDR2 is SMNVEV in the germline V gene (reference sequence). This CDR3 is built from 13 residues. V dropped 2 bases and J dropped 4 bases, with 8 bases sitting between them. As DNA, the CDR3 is TGTGCCAGCAGTTTAGCCAGGGGCACTGAAGCTTTCTTT. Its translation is CASSLARGTEAFF.

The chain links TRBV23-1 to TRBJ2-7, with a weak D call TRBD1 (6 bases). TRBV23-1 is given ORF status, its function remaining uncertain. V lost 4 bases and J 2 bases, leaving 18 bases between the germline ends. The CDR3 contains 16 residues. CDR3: CASSRIDRSTPYEQYF. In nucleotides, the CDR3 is TGCGCCAGCAGTCGAATCGACAGGTCAACTCCCTACGAGCAGTACTTC.

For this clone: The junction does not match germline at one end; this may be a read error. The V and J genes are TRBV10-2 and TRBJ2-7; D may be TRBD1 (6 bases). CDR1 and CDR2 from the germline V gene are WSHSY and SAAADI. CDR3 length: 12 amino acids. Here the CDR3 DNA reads TGCGCCACCAGTGACAGGAACTACGAGCAGTACTTC. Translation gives CATSDRNYEQYF.

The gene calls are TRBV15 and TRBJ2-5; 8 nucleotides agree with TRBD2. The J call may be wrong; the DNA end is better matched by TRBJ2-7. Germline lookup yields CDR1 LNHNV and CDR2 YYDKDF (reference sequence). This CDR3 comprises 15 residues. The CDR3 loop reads CATSRERGSSYEQYF. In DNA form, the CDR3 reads TGTGCCACCAGCAGGGAGCGGGGGAGCTCCTACGAGCAGTACTTC.

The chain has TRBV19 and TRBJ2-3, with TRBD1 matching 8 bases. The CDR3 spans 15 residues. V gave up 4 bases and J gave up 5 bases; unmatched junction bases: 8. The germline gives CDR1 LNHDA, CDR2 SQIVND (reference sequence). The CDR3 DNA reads TGTGCCAGTAGTAGCTGGGGACAGGCCAAAGATACGCAGTATTTT. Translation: CASSSWGQAKDTQYF.

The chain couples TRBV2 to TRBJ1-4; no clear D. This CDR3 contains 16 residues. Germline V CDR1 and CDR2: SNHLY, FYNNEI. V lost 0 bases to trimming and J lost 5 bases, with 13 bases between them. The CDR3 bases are TGTGCCAGCAGTGAAGCGAATGAGGGCTTAAATGAAAAACTGTTTTTT. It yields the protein CASSEANEGLNEKLFF.

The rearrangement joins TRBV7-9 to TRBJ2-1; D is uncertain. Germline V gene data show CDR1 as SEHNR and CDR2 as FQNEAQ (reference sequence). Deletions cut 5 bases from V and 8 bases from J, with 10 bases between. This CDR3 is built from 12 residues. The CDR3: CASSPSPDEQFF. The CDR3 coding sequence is TGTGCCAGCAGCCCATCCCCTGATGAGCAGTTCTTC.

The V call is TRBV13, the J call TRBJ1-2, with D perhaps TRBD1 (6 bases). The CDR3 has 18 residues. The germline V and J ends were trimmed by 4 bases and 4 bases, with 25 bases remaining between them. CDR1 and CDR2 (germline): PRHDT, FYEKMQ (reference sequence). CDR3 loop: CASSSRHTNWGTTYGYTF. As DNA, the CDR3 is TGTGCCAGCAGCTCTCGACACACGAACTGGGGGACAACCTATGGCTACACCTTC.

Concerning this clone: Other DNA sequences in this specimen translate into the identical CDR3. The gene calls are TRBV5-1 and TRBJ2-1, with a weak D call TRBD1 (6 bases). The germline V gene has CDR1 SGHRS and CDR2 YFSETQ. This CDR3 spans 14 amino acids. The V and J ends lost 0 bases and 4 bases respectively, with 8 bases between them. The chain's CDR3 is CASSLAGQYNEQFF. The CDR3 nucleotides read TGCGCCAGCAGCTTGGCAGGACAGTACAATGAGCAGTTCTTC.

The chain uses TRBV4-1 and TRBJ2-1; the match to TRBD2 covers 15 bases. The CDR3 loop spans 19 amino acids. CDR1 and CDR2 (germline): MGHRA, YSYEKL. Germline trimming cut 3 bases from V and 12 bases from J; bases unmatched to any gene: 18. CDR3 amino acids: CASSQGVAGTSGRRVGQFF. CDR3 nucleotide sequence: TGCGCCAGCAGCCAGGGGGTTGCCGGGACTAGCGGGAGGAGGGTAGGGCAGTTCTTC.

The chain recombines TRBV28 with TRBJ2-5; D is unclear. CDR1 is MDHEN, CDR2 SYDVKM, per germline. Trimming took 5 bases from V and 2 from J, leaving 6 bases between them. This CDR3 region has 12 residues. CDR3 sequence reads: CASSGQQETQYF. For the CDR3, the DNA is TGTGCCAGCAGTGGCCAGCAAGAGACCCAGTACTTC. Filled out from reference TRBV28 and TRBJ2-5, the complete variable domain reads DVKVTQSSRYLVKRTGEKVFLECVQDMDHENMFWYRQDPGLGLRLIYFSYDVKMKEKGDIPEGYSVSREKKERFSLILESASTNQTSMYLCASSGQQETQYFGPGTRLLVL.

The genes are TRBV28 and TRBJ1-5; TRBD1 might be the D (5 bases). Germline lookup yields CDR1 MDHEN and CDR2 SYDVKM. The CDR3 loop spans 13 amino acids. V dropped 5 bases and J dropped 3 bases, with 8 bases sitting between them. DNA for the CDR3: TGTGCCAGCAGTCGACAGTTCAATCAGCCCCAGCATTTT. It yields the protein CASSRQFNQPQHF.

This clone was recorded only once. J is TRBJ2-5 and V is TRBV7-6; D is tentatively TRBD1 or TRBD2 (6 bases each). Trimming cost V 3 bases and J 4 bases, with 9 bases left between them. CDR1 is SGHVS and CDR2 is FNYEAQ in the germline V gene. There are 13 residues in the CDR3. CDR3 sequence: CASSFGGGETQYF. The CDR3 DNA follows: TGTGCCAGCAGCTTTGGAGGGGGAGAGACCCAGTACTTC.

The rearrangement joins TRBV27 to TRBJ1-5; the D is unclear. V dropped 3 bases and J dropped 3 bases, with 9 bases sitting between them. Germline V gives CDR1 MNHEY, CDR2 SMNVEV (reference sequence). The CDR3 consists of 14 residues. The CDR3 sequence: CASSLMGINQPQHF. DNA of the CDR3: TGTGCCAGCAGTTTGATGGGTATCAATCAGCCCCAGCATTTT.